The present entry profiles one T cell receptor (beta chain) with its context. Germline V lookup: CDR1 ENHRY, CDR2 SYGVKD. V lost 4 bases and J lost 5; bases outside the gene matches: 8. CDR3 length equals 15 residues. The data were obtained in a study of control samples from healthy donors and cancer patients. Libraries were prepared by immunoSEQ multiplex PCR; TCRdb keeps only in-frame clonotypes and omits some of them. The data show 120,000 or so clones, approximately 87% seen once. The chain uses TRBV10-3 and TRBJ1-1; 9 bases match TRBD1. The sample consisted of blood. The TCR originated in a man aged 25 to 45 in good health. The CDR3 sequence: CAISAAGTGRTEAFF. CDR3 bases: TGTGCCATCAGTGCTGCCGGGACAGGGAGAACTGAAGCTTTCTTT.